These 10 T cell receptor beta chains originate from one sample sequenced in a study of STAT5B mutations in CD4+ large granular lymphocyte leukemia. Libraries were prepared by immunoSEQ multiplex PCR; TCRdb keeps only in-frame clonotypes and omits some of them. The data contain approximately 32,000 clones, roughly 71% of them singletons. Specimen: CD4+ T cells from blood buffy coats. Source of these receptors: a human donor in good health.

V usage is TRBV7-2 and J usage is TRBJ2-7; D uncertain. Germline V gene lookup returns CDR1 SGHTA and CDR2 FQGNSA. This CDR3 has 13 amino acids. Trimming took 1 base from V and 2 from J, leaving 6 bases between them. The CDR3 coding sequence is TGTGCCAGCAGCTTAGAGGCCACCTACGAGCAGTACTTC. Translating gives CASSLEATYEQYF.

The chain links TRBV30 to TRBJ1-5; D gene ambiguous. This CDR3 region has 14 residues. Trimming stripped 2 bases from V and 4 bases from J, with 12 bases between. The germline V gene encodes CDR1 GTSNPN and CDR2 SVGIG (reference sequence). The CDR3 protein is CAWSWPARNQPQHF. CDR3 nucleotide sequence: TGTGCCTGGAGTTGGCCCGCGAGGAATCAGCCCCAGCATTTT.

The J gene is TRBJ1-2, the V gene TRBV18; the D is unclear. There are 13 residues in the CDR3. V dropped 6 bases and J dropped 4 bases, with 12 bases sitting between them. Per germline, CDR1 KGHSH and CDR2 LQKENI. In nucleotides, the CDR3 is TGTGCCAGCTCGCCTGACACTCTCTATGGCTACACCTTC. Its translation: CASSPDTLYGYTF.

The J gene is TRBJ1-1, the V gene TRBV28; weak D call: TRBD1 (6 bases). Trimming removed 7 bases from V and 5 bases from J, with 11 bases in between. CDR1 and CDR2 (germline): MDHEN, SYDVKM. This CDR3 has 12 amino acids. In DNA, the CDR3 is TGTGCCAGCACCCAGGGGCGGACTGAAGCTTTCTTT. Its protein is CASTQGRTEAFF. The whole variable domain, filled in from reference TRBV28 and TRBJ1-1, reads DVKVTQSSRYLVKRTGEKVFLECVQDMDHENMFWYRQDPGLGLRLIYFSYDVKMKEKGDIPEGYSVSREKKERFSLILESASTNQTSMYLCASTQGRTEAFFGQGTRLTVV.

The chain carries TRBV7-9 and TRBJ2-3, with 9 bases fitting TRBD2. The CDR3 runs 16 residues. Looked up from germline, CDR1 is SEHNR and CDR2 is FQNEAQ (reference sequence). Unmatched junction bases numbered 3, after V lost 1 base and J lost 1 base. CDR3 residues: CASSLVASGGTDTQYF. CDR3 in DNA: TGTGCCAGCAGCTTAGTGGCTAGCGGGGGCACAGATACGCAGTATTTT. The variable domain in full, completed from reference TRBV7-9 and TRBJ2-3, reads DTGVSQNPRHKITKRGQNVTFRCDPISEHNRLYWYRQTLGQGPEFLTYFQNEAQLEKSRLLSDRFSAERPKGSFSTLEIQRTEQGDSAMYLCASSLVASGGTDTQYFGPGTRLTVL.

This clone was seen a handful of times. The V and J genes are TRBV5-1 and TRBJ2-5; 8 bases fit TRBD1. CDR3 length: 14 amino acids. Germline CDR1 SGHRS, CDR2 YFSETQ. J gave up 5 bases and V 4 bases, and 7 bases lay outside the gene matches. DNA for the CDR3: TGCGCCAGCAGCGAATCGACAGGGGTTGAGACCCAGTACTTC. Translation: CASSESTGVETQYF.

The V gene is TRBV5-1, the J gene TRBJ2-5; 10 bases are shared with TRBD2. V was pared by 4 bases and J by 0 bases, with 6 bases of the junction left unmatched. This CDR3 contains 16 residues. Per the germline V gene, CDR1 is SGHRS and CDR2 is YFSETQ. The CDR3 region is CASSQTTSGDQETQYF. The CDR3 nucleotides are TGCGCCAGCAGCCAAACCACTAGCGGGGACCAAGAGACCCAGTACTTC.

This chain links TRBV28 with TRBJ2-1, with 7 bases aligning to TRBD1. Trimming took 5 bases from V and 4 from J; bases not matched to a gene: 2. CDR1 and CDR2 from the germline V gene are MDHEN and SYDVKM. This CDR3 has 13 residues. This CDR3 reads CASSAGGYNEQFF. The CDR3 DNA follows: TGTGCCAGCAGTGCAGGGGGTTACAATGAGCAGTTCTTC.

The chain uses TRBV5-6 and TRBJ2-1; TRBD2 matches 11 bases. Germline CDR1 and CDR2: SGHDT and YYEEEE. The CDR3 is 16 residues long. V lost 4 bases, J lost 2 bases, and 5 bases stayed unmatched. The CDR3 DNA sequence: TGTGCCAGCAGCAATAGCGGGGGGGTAGCCTACAATGAGCAGTTCTTC. Translated, it gives CASSNSGGVAYNEQFF.

In this sample, this clone turned up once. The chain is built from TRBV25-1 and TRBJ1-2; D is unclear. The CDR3 contains 13 residues. Trimming shortened V by 4 bases and J by 1 base, and 7 bases separated the two germline ends. The V gene's germline CDR1 is MGHDK and CDR2 SYGVNS. For the CDR3, the DNA is TGTGCCAGCAGTGGAGTGGGTAACTATGGCTACACCTTC. Protein: CASSGVGNYGYTF.